This TCR beta chain was retrieved from a study of cytomegalovirus exposure and HLA in healthy donors. The PCR used 60 Vbeta and 13 Jbeta primers. TCRdb keeps only in-frame clones here, not all; method: immunoSEQ multiplex PCR. The table lists 100,000 to 150,000 clones, with around 1.5% in the top ten. Germline V gene data show CDR1 as SGHRS and CDR2 as YFSETQ. The V and J ends lost 4 bases and 0 bases respectively, with 11 bases between them. CDR3 length: 15 amino acids. The TCR was taken from a middle-aged woman in good health and CMV-seronegative. The V gene is TRBV5-1, the J gene TRBJ1-3; D unresolved. The sequencing input was PBMCs. CDR3 DNA: TGCGCCAGCAGCCAAGACGGGAACTCTGGAAACACCATATATTTT. It yields the protein CASSQDGNSGNTIYF.